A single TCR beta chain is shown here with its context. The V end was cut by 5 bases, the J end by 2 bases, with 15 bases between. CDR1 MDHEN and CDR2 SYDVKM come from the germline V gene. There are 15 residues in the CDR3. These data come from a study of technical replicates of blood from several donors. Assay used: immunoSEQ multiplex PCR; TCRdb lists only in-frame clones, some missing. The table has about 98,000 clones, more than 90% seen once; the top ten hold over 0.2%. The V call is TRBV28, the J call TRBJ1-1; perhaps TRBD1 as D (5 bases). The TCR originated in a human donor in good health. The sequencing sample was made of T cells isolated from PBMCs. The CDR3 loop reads CASSPQRGGNTEAFF. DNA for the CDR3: TGTGCCAGCAGTCCGCAACGCGGGGGAAACACTGAAGCTTTCTTT.